Listed here are 15 T cell receptor beta chains from one sample, sequenced in a study of blood T cell repertoires in COVID-19. The repertoire was sequenced with immunoSEQ multiplex PCR; TCRdb's copy has only in-frame clones and lacks some. The sample has some 99,000 clones; nearly 85% are singletons. The sample comprised peripheral blood. The source of these receptors is a woman aged 45-59 years with acute or convalescent COVID-19.

The chain uses TRBV18 and TRBJ2-1; no definite D call. CDR1 is KGHSH, CDR2 LQKENI, per germline. This CDR3 spans 13 amino acids. The ends were cut back, 3 bases at V and 6 bases at J, with 9 bases in the middle. CDR3 sequence (DNA): TGTGCCAGCTCACCCTCCAGATTCAATGAGCAGTTCTTC. Translation: CASSPSRFNEQFF. The full variable domain, with the rest looked up from reference TRBV18 and TRBJ2-1, is NAGVMQNPRHLVRRRGQEARLRCSPMKGHSHVYWYRQLPEEGLKFMVYLQKENIIDESGMPKERFSAEFPKEGPSILRIQQVVRGDSAAYFCASSPSRFNEQFFGPGTRLTVL.

J is TRBJ1-6 and V is TRBV3-1 (or the pseudogene TRBV3-2); no clear D gene. The CDR3 runs to 13 residues. Germline values: CDR1 LGHDT, CDR2 YNNKEL (reference sequence). V was pared by 1 base and J by 13 bases, with 11 bases between. DNA of the CDR3: TGTGCCAGCAGCCAAGCCTCCCTCTCCCCCCTCCACTTT. Amino acids: CASSQASLSPLHF.

The V gene is TRBV10-3, the J gene TRBJ1-2; TRBD1 agrees at 10 bases. V was clipped by 6 bases and J by 5 bases; unmatched bases: 3. The CDR3 extends over 13 amino acids. Germline CDR1 is ENHRY and CDR2 is SYGVKD. In nucleotides, the CDR3 is TGTGCCATCAGCCAGGACAGGGGGTATGGCTACACCTTC. Its translation is CAISQDRGYGYTF.

The chain is built from TRBV27 and TRBJ2-1; a weak D match, TRBD2 (5 bases). The V and J ends lost 3 bases and 10 bases respectively, with 10 bases between them. The CDR3 has 12 residues. Germline V CDR1 and CDR2: MNHEY, SMNVEV (reference sequence). CDR3 bases: TGTGCCAGCAGTTTTCTAGCCGAGGAGCAGTTCTTC. Its protein is CASSFLAEEQFF.

V and J are TRBV19 and TRBJ1-2, with D unresolved. Germline-derived CDR1 and CDR2 are LNHDA and SQIVND (reference sequence). The CDR3 sequence is 14 residues long. V lost 3 bases, J lost 6 bases, and 14 bases lay in between. The CDR3 bases are TGTGCCAGTAGTATGCCCGGAAGGAGTAATGGCTACACCTTC. Translating it yields CASSMPGRSNGYTF.

The rearrangement uses TRBV7-9 and TRBJ1-5; tentative D call: TRBD1 (5 bases). Trimming pared 5 bases from V and 2 bases from J, leaving 13 bases between. The CDR3 covers 15 residues. In germline, CDR1 is SEHNR, CDR2 FQNEAQ (reference sequence). DNA of the CDR3: TGTGCCAGCAGCGCCGGGGGTGTAGGCAATCAGCCCCAGCATTTT. As protein: CASSAGGVGNQPQHF.

The rearrangement joins TRBV5-4 to TRBJ2-7, with 7 positions matching TRBD2. This CDR3 has 14 amino acids. With 4 bases clipped from V and 4 bases from J, the junction kept 8 bases outside the gene matches. CDR1 is SGHNT and CDR2 is YYREEE in the germline V gene (reference sequence). CDR3 region: CASSDPGGTYEQYF. In DNA, the CDR3 is TGTGCCAGCAGCGACCCCGGGGGGACGTACGAGCAGTACTTC. Supplemented by reference TRBV5-4 and TRBJ2-7, the full variable domain reads ETGVTQSPTHLIKTRGQQVTLRCSSQSGHNTVSWYQQALGQGPQFIFQYYREEENGRGNFPPRFSGLQFPNYSSELNVNALELDDSALYLCASSDPGGTYEQYFGPGTRLTVT.

The J gene is TRBJ1-2, the V gene TRBV28, with a possible D match to TRBD1 (5 bases). This CDR3 spans 13 amino acids. The germline V and J ends were trimmed by 6 bases and 7 bases, with 15 bases remaining between them. In germline, CDR1 is MDHEN, CDR2 SYDVKM. The CDR3 is CASRLGGAVGYTF. CDR3 DNA sequence: TGTGCCAGCAGACTCGGAGGGGCGGTTGGCTACACCTTC.

This clone was detected only once. This chain joins TRBV5-4 and TRBJ1-6, with D perhaps matching TRBD1 (5 bases). Between the trimmed V and J ends, which lost 2 bases and 2 bases, there was a span of 11 bases. This CDR3 has 16 amino acids. CDR1 and CDR2 (germline): SGHNT, YYREEE (reference sequence). CDR3 coding DNA: TGTGCCAGCAGCTTCTCGGGGGGTACCTATAATTCACCCCTCCACTTT. It yields the protein CASSFSGGTYNSPLHF. Full variable domain (remainder filled in from reference TRBV5-4 and TRBJ1-6): ETGVTQSPTHLIKTRGQQVTLRCSSQSGHNTVSWYQQALGQGPQFIFQYYREEENGRGNFPPRFSGLQFPNYSSELNVNALELDDSALYLCASSFSGGTYNSPLHFGNGTRLTVT.

This clone was detected a few times. The chain carries TRBV7-9 and TRBJ2-1; a weak D match, TRBD2 (6 bases). Germline V CDR1 and CDR2: SEHNR, FQNEAQ (reference sequence). V lost 2 bases and J lost 0, with 14 bases in between. This CDR3 spans 17 amino acids. CDR3 bases: TGTGCCAGCAGCTTAACTGGCCTCGGGGGCTCCTACAATGAGCAGTTCTTC. Protein: CASSLTGLGGSYNEQFF. Full variable domain (remainder filled in from reference TRBV7-9 and TRBJ2-1): DTGVSQNPRHKITKRGQNVTFRCDPISEHNRLYWYRQTLGQGPEFLTYFQNEAQLEKSRLLSDRFSAERPKGSFSTLEIQRTEQGDSAMYLCASSLTGLGGSYNEQFFGPGTRLTVL.

This clone was recorded once. This chain links TRBV6-5 with TRBJ2-3; 10 bases fit TRBD1. Germline-derived CDR1 and CDR2 are MNHEY and SVGAGI. The CDR3 extends over 14 amino acids. Trimming took 6 bases from V and 3 from J; bases not matched to a gene: 3. The CDR3 DNA is TGTGCCAGCAGGACAGGGGGCTTAACAGATACGCAGTATTTT. Residues: CASRTGGLTDTQYF.

The chain combines TRBV7-8 with TRBJ2-2, with 9 bases matching TRBD1. J gave up 7 bases and V 4 bases, and 7 bases lay outside the gene matches. The germline CDR1 and CDR2 sequences are SGHVS and FQNEAQ. This CDR3 is built from 15 residues. CDR3 residues: CASSSWTGENGELFF. As DNA, the CDR3 is TGTGCCAGCAGCTCGTGGACAGGGGAGAACGGGGAGCTGTTTTTT.

This clone was seen a single time. The chain joins TRBV3-1 (or the pseudogene TRBV3-2) to TRBJ1-6, with 9 bases aligning to TRBD1. J gave up 5 bases and V 6 bases, and 5 bases lay outside the gene matches. This CDR3 comprises 15 residues. CDR1 LGHDT and CDR2 YNNKEL come from the germline V gene (reference sequence). CDR3 sequence: CASSQRDRDNSPLHF. In nucleotides, the CDR3 is TGTGCCAGCAGTCAAAGGGACAGGGATAATTCACCCCTCCACTTT.

The chain uses TRBV6-5 and TRBJ1-1; a weak D match, TRBD1 (6 bases). The germline gives CDR1 MNHEY, CDR2 SVGAGI. This CDR3 comprises 14 residues. Trimming took off 4 bases at V and 4 bases at J, with 13 bases between the two ends. DNA for the CDR3: TGTGCCAGCAGTTCCTACGACAGGCTCACTGAAGCTTTCTTT. It specifies CASSSYDRLTEAFF.

This rearrangement joins TRBV24-1 to TRBJ1-1; D might be TRBD1 (5 bases). CDR3 size: 15 residues. The germline V gene has CDR1 KGHDR and CDR2 SFDVKD. The ends were cut back, 2 bases at V and 0 bases at J, with 9 bases in the middle. In DNA, the CDR3 is TGTGCCACCAGTGATTCCCGGGGGGTGAACACTGAAGCTTTCTTT. This gives the protein CATSDSRGVNTEAFF.